The 16 T cell receptor beta chains reported below all come from one sample, sequenced in a study of OX40 agonist ivuxolimab in advanced cancers. The library was produced with the immunoSEQ multiplex PCR assay. The source is immuneACCESS, and TCRdb retained only in-frame sequences with V and J called. Part of the clones is not carried over; for the studies checked, unresolved V genes explain less than half of this, and the remainder is unexplained. The sample table contains about 29,000 clones; only one count was recorded for 82% of them. The top ten clones comprise under 25% of the sample. Material: CD4+ or CD8+ T cells sorted from blood, obtained in a trial of the OX40 agonist ivuxolimab. Receptor source: an adult with an advanced solid tumor such as melanoma, head and neck, liver or kidney cancer.

This chain connects TRBV15 to TRBJ2-5, with TRBD2 identical over 10 bases. V lost 10 bases, J lost 1 base, and 3 bases stayed unmatched. The germline V gene encodes CDR1 LNHNV and CDR2 YYDKDF (reference sequence). The CDR3 has 13 residues. This CDR3 is CAIGLAAQETQYF. The CDR3 region has the DNA TGTGCCATCGGACTAGCGGCCCAAGAGACCCAGTACTTC. Supplemented by reference TRBV15 and TRBJ2-5, the full variable domain reads DAMVIQNPRYQVTQFGKPVTLSCSQTLNHNVMYWYQQKSSQAPKLLFHYYDKDFNNEADTPDNFQSRRPNTSFCFLDIRSPGLGDTAMYLCAIGLAAQETQYFGPGTRLLVL.

The rearrangement uses TRBV28 and TRBJ1-1, with 9 bases fitting TRBD1. V was pared by 4 bases and J by 0 bases, with 3 bases of the junction left unmatched. The CDR3 consists of 15 residues. The germline V gene has CDR1 MDHEN and CDR2 SYDVKM. CDR3 nucleotide sequence: TGTGCCAGCAGTTCTCGGACAGGGGTGAACACTGAAGCTTTCTTT. Encoded protein: CASSSRTGVNTEAFF.

This clone came up many times. The CDR3 DNA sequence: TGTGCCACCAGCAAAGAGGGATTTTACGAGCAGTACTTC. Amino acids: CATSKEGFYEQYF. This sequence joins TRBV15 and TRBJ2-7; TRBD2 might be the D (5 bases). The germline gives CDR1 LNHNV, CDR2 YYDKDF (reference sequence). The CDR3 totals 13 residues. The V gene lost 4 bases and the J gene lost 4 bases, with 11 bases spanning the gap.

The chain combines TRBV12-2 with TRBJ2-5; the table's D call TRBD2 went unverified against the DNA. TRBV12-2 is annotated as a pseudogene. This CDR3 contains 15 residues. CDR3 coding DNA: TGTGCAAGTCTCCCACTAGCGGGAAGGGAAGAGACCCAGTACTTC. Translation: CASLPLAGREETQYF.

This clone is deemed medium-sized. V gene TRBV6-1 combines with J gene TRBJ2-7, with 10 positions matching TRBD2. The CDR3 is 15 amino acids. V lost 1 base to trimming and J lost 5 bases; unmatched junction nucleotides: 5. Germline lookup yields CDR1 MNHNS and CDR2 SASEGT. In DNA form, the CDR3 reads TGTGCCAGCAGTGAAGAGCTAGCGGGAGACGACGAGCAGTACTTC. Translating gives CASSEELAGDDEQYF.

The V gene is TRBV9, the J gene TRBJ1-1; possibly TRBD1 for D (5 bases). V lost 4 bases and J 1 base, leaving 23 bases between the germline ends. Germline V gene lookup returns CDR1 SGDLS and CDR2 YYNGEE. CDR3 length: 18 amino acids. Here the CDR3 reads CASSSSPGTRPKNTEAFF. Here the CDR3 DNA reads TGTGCCAGCAGCTCCAGCCCCGGGACTAGACCTAAGAACACTGAAGCTTTCTTT. The full variable domain, rest sourced from reference TRBV9 and TRBJ1-1, is DSGVTQTPKHLITATGQRVTLRCSPRSGDLSVYWYQQSLDQGLQFLIQYYNGEERAKGNILERFSAQQFPDLHSELNLSSLELGDSALYFCASSSSPGTRPKNTEAFFGQGTRLTVV.

This clone was seen just once. The genes are TRBV5-6 and TRBJ2-6; maybe TRBD1 (5 bases). V was pared by 3 bases and J by 5 bases, with 12 bases between. This CDR3 spans 15 amino acids. The germline V gene encodes CDR1 SGHDT and CDR2 YYEEEE. In DNA, the CDR3 is TGTGCCAGCAGCTCGGAGCAGGGCTGGGCCAACGTCCTGACTTTC. It codes for CASSSEQGWANVLTF.

V gene TRBV28 combines with J gene TRBJ1-4, with D uncertain. V gave up 1 base and J gave up 5 bases, with 11 bases separating them. Germline CDR1 and CDR2: MDHEN and SYDVKM. The length of the CDR3 is 15 residues. This CDR3 reads CASSLLGIENEKLFF. The CDR3 DNA reads as TGTGCCAGCAGTTTATTGGGAATCGAAAATGAAAAACTGTTTTTT.

V is TRBV7-9 and J is TRBJ1-2; no clear D. Germline assignment: CDR1 SEHNR and CDR2 FQNEAQ (reference sequence). The CDR3 extends over 13 amino acids. V was clipped by 7 bases and J by 0 bases, with 9 bases between them. The CDR3: CASTLASNYGYTF. CDR3 bases: TGTGCCAGCACCCTGGCCTCTAACTATGGCTACACCTTC.

This clone has a handful of counts. V and J are TRBV11-2 and TRBJ1-6, with D unclear. The CDR3 runs to 14 residues. Germline V CDR1 and CDR2: SGHAT, FQNNGV. The ends were cut back, 0 bases at V and 10 bases at J, with 10 bases in the middle. The CDR3 here is CASSLERVYSPLHF. The DNA for the CDR3 is TGTGCCAGCAGCTTAGAGAGGGTTTACTCACCCCTCCACTTT.

This clone was seen a handful of times. The V call is TRBV4-1, the J call TRBJ1-4, with D hard to call. V was trimmed by 4 bases and J by 11 bases, leaving 8 bases between them. Germline values: CDR1 MGHRA, CDR2 YSYEKL. The CDR3 spans 11 residues. The CDR3 DNA sequence: TGCGCCAGCAGCCGACTAGATAAACTGTTTTTT. It codes for CASSRLDKLFF.

The rearrangement joins TRBV19 to TRBJ1-2, with D possibly being TRBD1 (5 bases). This CDR3 spans 14 amino acids. V was trimmed by 3 bases and J by 4 bases, leaving 12 bases between them. CDR1 is LNHDA and CDR2 is SQIVND in the germline V gene (reference sequence). The CDR3 nucleotides are TGTGCCAGTAGTATTCCAGGGTACGTCTATGGCTACACCTTC. It translates to CASSIPGYVYGYTF.

The chain couples TRBV7-9 to TRBJ2-3; TRBD1 matches 7 bases. Trimming cost V 4 bases and J 4 bases; bases outside gene matches: 8. Germline V gives CDR1 SEHNR, CDR2 FQNEAQ (reference sequence). There are 15 residues in the CDR3. CDR3 DNA: TGTGCCAGCAGCTCGTCCGACAGGGAATCAGATACGCAGTATTTT. Its translation: CASSSSDRESDTQYF.

This chain connects TRBV25-1 to TRBJ1-1, with D unresolved. The V end lost 2 bases, the J end lost 4 bases, and 17 bases lay between the germline ends. This CDR3 has 16 residues. Germline CDR1 is MGHDK and CDR2 is SYGVNS. CDR3 protein: CASSEGNSVRSTEAFF. The CDR3 DNA is TGTGCCAGCAGTGAAGGTAACAGCGTGAGAAGCACTGAAGCTTTCTTT. The full variable domain, with the rest looked up from reference TRBV25-1 and TRBJ1-1, is EADIYQTPRYLVIGTGKKITLECSQTMGHDKMYWYQQDPGMELHLIHYSYGVNSTEKGDLSSESTVSRIRTEHFPLTLESARPSHTSQYLCASSEGNSVRSTEAFFGQGTRLTVV.

This rearrangement joins TRBV6-6 to TRBJ1-5; possible D gene TRBD1, 5 bases. Looked up from germline, CDR1 is MNHNY and CDR2 is SVGAGI (reference sequence). Trimming removed 5 bases at V and 5 bases at J, with 13 bases between. There are 14 residues in the CDR3. CDR3 sequence: CASSPRGLYQPQHF. In DNA, the CDR3 is TGTGCCAGCAGTCCCCGGGGCCTCTATCAGCCCCAGCATTTT.

This chain joins TRBV28 and TRBJ2-3, with 10 bases matching TRBD2. This CDR3 has 16 residues. CDR1 MDHEN and CDR2 SYDVKM come from the germline V gene. V gave up 2 bases and J gave up 5 bases; unmatched junction bases: 7. The CDR3 bases are TGTGCCAGCAGTTTACGAGCGGGAGGGCCAAAAGATACGCAGTATTTT. Protein: CASSLRAGGPKDTQYF.